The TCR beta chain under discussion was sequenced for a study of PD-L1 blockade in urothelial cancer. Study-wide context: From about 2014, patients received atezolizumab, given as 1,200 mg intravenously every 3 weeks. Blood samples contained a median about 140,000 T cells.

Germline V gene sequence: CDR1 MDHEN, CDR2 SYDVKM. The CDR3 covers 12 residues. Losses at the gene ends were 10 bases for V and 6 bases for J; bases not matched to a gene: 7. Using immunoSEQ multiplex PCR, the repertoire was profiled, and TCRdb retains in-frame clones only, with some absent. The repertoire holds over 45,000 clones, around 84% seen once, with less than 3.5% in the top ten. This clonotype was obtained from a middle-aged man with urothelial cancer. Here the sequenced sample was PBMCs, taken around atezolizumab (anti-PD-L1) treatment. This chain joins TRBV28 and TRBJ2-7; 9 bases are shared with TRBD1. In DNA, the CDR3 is TGTGCCACGACAGGGGGGGCCCGCGAGCAGTACTTC. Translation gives CATTGGAREQYF.